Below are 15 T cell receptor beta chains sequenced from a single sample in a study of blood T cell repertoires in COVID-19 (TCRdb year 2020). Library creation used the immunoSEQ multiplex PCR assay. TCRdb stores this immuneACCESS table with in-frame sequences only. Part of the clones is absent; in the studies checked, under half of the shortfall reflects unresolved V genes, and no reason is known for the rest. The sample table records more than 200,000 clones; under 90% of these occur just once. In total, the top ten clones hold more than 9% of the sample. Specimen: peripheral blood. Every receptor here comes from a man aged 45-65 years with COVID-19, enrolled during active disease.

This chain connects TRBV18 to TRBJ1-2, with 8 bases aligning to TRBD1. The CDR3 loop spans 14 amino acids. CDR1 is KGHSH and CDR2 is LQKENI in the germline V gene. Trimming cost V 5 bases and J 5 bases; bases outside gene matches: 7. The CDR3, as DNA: TGTGCCAGCTCATCCGGACAGGGCCCGTATGGCTACACCTTC. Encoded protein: CASSSGQGPYGYTF.

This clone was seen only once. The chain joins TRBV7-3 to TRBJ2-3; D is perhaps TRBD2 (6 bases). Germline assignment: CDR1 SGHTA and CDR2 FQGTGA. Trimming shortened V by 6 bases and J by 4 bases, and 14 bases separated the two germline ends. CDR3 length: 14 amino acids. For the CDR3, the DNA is TGTGCCAGCAGTTTAGGGACTCCTCCAGATACGCAGTATTTT. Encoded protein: CASSLGTPPDTQYF. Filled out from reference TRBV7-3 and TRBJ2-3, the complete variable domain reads GAGVSQTPSNKVTEKGKYVELRCDPISGHTALYWYRQSLGQGPEFLIYFQGTGAADDSGLPNDRFFAVRPEGSVSTLKIQRTERGDSAVYLCASSLGTPPDTQYFGPGTRLTVL.

The chain's CDR3 is CASKGTAEAFF. The CDR3, as DNA: TGTGCCAGTAAAGGGACAGCTGAAGCTTTCTTT. The chain employs TRBV19 and TRBJ1-1; 7 bases map to TRBD1. J lost 6 bases, V lost 7 bases, and 2 bases had no gene match. This CDR3 comprises 11 residues. CDR1 LNHDA and CDR2 SQIVND come from the germline V gene (reference sequence). The whole variable domain, filled in from reference TRBV19 and TRBJ1-1, reads DGGITQSPKYLFRKEGQNVTLSCEQNLNHDAMYWYRQDPGQGLRLIYYSQIVNDFQKGDIAEGYSVSREKKESFPLTVTSAQKNPTAFYLCASKGTAEAFFGQGTRLTVV.

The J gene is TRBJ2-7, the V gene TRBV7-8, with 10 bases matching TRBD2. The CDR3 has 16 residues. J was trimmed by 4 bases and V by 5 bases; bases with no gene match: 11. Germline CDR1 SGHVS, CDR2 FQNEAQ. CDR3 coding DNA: TGTGCCAGCAGCCCCTCCAGGCTAGCGGGGGAATACGAGCAGTACTTC. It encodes CASSPSRLAGEYEQYF.

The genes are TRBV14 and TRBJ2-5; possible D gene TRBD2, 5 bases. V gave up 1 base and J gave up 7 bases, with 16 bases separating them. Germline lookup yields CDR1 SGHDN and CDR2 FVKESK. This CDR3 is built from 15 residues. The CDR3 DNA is TGTGCCAGCAGCCAAGTTTCGTTAGCGAGTGCGACCCAGTACTTC. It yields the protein CASSQVSLASATQYF. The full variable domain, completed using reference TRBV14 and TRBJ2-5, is EAGVTQFPSHSVIEKGQTVTLRCDPISGHDNLYWYRRVMGKEIKFLLHFVKESKQDESGMPNNRFLAERTGGTYSTLKVQPAELEDSGVYFCASSQVSLASATQYFGPGTRLLVL.

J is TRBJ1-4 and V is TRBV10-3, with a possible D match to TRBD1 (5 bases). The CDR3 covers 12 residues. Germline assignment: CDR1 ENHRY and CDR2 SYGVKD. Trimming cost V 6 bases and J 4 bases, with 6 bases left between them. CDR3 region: CAISQGNEKLFF. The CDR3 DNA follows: TGTGCCATCAGCCAGGGTAATGAAAAACTGTTTTTT.

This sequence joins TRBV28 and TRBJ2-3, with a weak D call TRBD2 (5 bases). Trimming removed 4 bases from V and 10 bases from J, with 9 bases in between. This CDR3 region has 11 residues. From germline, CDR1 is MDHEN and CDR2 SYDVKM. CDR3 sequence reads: CASSSTRAQYF. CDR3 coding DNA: TGTGCCAGCAGTTCAACTAGAGCGCAGTATTTT.

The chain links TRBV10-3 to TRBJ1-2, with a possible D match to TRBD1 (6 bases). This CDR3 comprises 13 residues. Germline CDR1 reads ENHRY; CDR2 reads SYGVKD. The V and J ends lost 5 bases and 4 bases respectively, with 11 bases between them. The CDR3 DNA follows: TGTGCCATCAGTTCAGACAGGTCCTATGGCTACACCTTC. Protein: CAISSDRSYGYTF.

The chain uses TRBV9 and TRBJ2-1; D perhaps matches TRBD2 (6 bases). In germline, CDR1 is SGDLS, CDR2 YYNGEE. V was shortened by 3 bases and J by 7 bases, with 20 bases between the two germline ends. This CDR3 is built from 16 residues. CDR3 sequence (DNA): TGTGCCAGCAGCGCCTCCCCGGAGGGCGGGCTTAATGAGCAGTTCTTC. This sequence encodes CASSASPEGGLNEQFF.

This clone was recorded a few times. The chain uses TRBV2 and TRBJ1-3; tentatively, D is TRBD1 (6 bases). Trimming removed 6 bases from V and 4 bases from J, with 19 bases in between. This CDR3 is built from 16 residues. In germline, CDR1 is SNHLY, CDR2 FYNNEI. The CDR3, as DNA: TGTGCCAGCAGACCTAGACAGGTCCAAACCGGAAACACCATATATTTT. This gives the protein CASRPRQVQTGNTIYF.

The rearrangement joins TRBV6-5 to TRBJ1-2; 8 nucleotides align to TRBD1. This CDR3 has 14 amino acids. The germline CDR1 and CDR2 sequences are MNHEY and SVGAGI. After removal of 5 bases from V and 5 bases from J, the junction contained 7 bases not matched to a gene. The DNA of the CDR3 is TGTGCCAGCAGTCCCAGGGGGCCGAGGTATGGCTACACCTTC. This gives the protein CASSPRGPRYGYTF.

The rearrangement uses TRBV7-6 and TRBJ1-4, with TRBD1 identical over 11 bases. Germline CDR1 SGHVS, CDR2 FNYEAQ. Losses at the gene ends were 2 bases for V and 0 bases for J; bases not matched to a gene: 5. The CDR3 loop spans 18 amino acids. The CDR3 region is CASSLIGDRGATNEKLFF. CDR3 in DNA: TGTGCCAGCAGCTTAATCGGGGACAGGGGGGCAACTAATGAAAAACTGTTTTTT.

The CDR3 loop reads CATSGQLAGDNEQFF. The CDR3 DNA sequence: TGTGCCACCAGTGGTCAACTAGCGGGGGACAATGAGCAGTTCTTC. The chain employs TRBV24-1 and TRBJ2-1; 11 nucleotides line up with TRBD2. J lost 5 bases, V lost 5 bases, and 4 bases had no gene match. CDR3 length: 15 residues. Germline V gives CDR1 KGHDR, CDR2 SFDVKD.

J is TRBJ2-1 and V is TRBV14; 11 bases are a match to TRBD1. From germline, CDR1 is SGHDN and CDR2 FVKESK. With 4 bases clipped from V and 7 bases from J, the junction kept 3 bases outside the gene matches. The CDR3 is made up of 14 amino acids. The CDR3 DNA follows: TGTGCCAGCAGCCCGGGGACAGGGGGAAATGAGCAGTTCTTC. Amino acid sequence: CASSPGTGGNEQFF. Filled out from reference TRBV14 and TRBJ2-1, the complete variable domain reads EAGVTQFPSHSVIEKGQTVTLRCDPISGHDNLYWYRRVMGKEIKFLLHFVKESKQDESGMPNNRFLAERTGGTYSTLKVQPAELEDSGVYFCASSPGTGGNEQFFGPGTRLTVL.

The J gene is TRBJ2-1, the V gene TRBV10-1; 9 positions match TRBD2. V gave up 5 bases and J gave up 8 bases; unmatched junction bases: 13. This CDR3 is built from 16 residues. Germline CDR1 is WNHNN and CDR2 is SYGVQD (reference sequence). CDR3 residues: CASSKGGRAGGDEQFF. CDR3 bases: TGCGCCAGCAGTAAAGGCGGGAGGGCCGGTGGAGATGAGCAGTTCTTC.